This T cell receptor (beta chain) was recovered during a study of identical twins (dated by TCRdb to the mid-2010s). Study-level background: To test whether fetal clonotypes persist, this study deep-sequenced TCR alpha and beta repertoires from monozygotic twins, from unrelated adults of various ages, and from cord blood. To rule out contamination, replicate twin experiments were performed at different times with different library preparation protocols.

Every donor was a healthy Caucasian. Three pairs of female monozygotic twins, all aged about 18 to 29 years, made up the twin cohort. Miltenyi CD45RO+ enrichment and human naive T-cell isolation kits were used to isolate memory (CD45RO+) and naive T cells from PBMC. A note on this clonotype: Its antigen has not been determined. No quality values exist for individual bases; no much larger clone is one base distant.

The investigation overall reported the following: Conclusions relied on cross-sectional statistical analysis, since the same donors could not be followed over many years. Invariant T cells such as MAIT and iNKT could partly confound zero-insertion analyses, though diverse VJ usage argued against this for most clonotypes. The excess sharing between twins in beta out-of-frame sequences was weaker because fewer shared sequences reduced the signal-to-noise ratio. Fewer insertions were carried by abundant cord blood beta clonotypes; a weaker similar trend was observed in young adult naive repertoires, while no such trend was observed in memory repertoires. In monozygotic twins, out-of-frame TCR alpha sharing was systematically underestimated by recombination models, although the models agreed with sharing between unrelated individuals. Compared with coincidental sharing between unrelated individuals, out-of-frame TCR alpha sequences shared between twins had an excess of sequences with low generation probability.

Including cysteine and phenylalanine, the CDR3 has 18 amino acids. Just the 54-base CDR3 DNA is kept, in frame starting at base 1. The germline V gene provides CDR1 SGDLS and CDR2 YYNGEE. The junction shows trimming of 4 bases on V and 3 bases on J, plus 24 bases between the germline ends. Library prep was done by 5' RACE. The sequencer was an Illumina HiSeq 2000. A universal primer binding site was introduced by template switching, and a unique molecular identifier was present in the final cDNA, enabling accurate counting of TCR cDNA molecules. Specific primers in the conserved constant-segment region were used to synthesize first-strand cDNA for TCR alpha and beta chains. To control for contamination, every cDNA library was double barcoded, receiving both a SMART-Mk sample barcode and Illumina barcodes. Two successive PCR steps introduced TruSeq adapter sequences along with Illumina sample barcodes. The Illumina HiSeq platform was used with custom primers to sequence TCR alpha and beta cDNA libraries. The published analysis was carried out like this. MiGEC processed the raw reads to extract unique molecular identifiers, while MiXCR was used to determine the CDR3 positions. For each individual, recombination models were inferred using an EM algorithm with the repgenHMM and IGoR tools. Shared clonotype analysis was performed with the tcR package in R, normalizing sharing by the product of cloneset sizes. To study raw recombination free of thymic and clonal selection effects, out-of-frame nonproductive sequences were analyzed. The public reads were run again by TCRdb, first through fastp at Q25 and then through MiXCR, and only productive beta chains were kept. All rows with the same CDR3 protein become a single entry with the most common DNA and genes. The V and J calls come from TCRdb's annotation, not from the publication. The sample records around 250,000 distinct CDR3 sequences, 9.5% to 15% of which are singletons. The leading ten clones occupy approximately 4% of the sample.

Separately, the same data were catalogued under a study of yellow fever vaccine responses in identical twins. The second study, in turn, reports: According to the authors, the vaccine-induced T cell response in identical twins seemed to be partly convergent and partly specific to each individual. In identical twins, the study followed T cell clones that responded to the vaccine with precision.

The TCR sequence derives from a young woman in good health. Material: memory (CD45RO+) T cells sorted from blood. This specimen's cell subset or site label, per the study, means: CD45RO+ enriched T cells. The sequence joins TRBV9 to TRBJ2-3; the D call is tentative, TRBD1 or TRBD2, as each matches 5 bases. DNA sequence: TGTGCCAGCAGCTCCCCCGGGGATGGGGGACGGGGAACAGATACGCAGTATTTT. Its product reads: CASSSPGDGGRGTDTQYF.